These 30 T cell receptor beta chains were sequenced from one sample in a study of identical twins. Each CDR3 protein is one row after TCRdb ran MiXCR on the 5' RACE reads. The sample shows around 450,000 distinct CDR3 sequences, approximately 15% of them seen only once. These records were also assigned to another study, of yellow fever vaccine responses in identical twins.

The sample comprised CD4+ T cells sorted from blood. Receptor source: a young woman in good health.

V usage is TRBV3-1 and J usage is TRBJ2-7; 14 bases fit TRBD2. V shed 4 bases, J shed 4 bases, and the junction held 3 bases outside the gene matches. The CDR3 covers 15 residues. Per germline, CDR1 LGHDT and CDR2 YNNKEL (reference sequence). CDR3 nucleotides: TGTGCCAGCAGCCGGACTAGCGGGGGGCAGTACGAGCAGTACTTC. Its translation: CASSRTSGGQYEQYF.

The chain links TRBV28 to TRBJ2-2; 10 nucleotides agree with TRBD2. With V trimmed by 1 base and J by 6 bases, 5 bases remained unmatched. The length of the CDR3 is 16 residues. Per germline, CDR1 MDHEN and CDR2 SYDVKM. CDR3 in amino acids: CASSLSTSGTSGELFF. CDR3 coding DNA: TGTGCCAGCAGTTTATCTACTAGCGGGACCTCCGGGGAGCTGTTTTTT.

This clonotype was detected a few times. V gene TRBV10-3 combines with J gene TRBJ2-7, with 10 bases fitting TRBD1. This CDR3 is built from 16 residues. Trimming removed 3 bases from V and 4 bases from J; junction bases left unmatched: 9. In germline, CDR1 is ENHRY, CDR2 SYGVKD. The CDR3 region is CAISETPGQGKYEQYF. The CDR3 coding sequence is TGTGCCATCAGTGAAACCCCGGGACAGGGGAAATACGAGCAGTACTTC.

This clonotype has just a few counts. The chain is built from TRBV14 and TRBJ2-3; D might be TRBD2 (5 bases). Germline assignment: CDR1 SGHDN and CDR2 FVKESK. V was clipped by 2 bases and J by 0 bases, with 9 bases between them. This CDR3 has 15 residues. The CDR3 sequence is CASSQRGPSTDTQYF. Here the CDR3 DNA reads TGTGCCAGCAGCCAACGGGGTCCTAGCACAGATACGCAGTATTTT.

This clonotype was seen a few times. V gene TRBV5-1 combines with J gene TRBJ2-1, with 7 nucleotides matching TRBD2. The length of the CDR3 is 15 residues. Germline lookup yields CDR1 SGHRS and CDR2 YFSETQ. The V gene end was trimmed by 4 bases and the J gene end by 0 bases; junction bases not matched to a gene: 4. The CDR3 here is CASSTGGSSYNEQFF. CDR3 in DNA: TGCGCCAGCAGCACCGGGGGGAGCTCCTACAATGAGCAGTTCTTC.

This clonotype showed up just a few times. This rearrangement joins TRBV4-3 to TRBJ2-1, with D perhaps matching TRBD1 or TRBD2 (5 bases each). Germline V gene data show CDR1 as LGHNA and CDR2 as YSLEER. V was trimmed by 1 base and J by 12 bases, leaving 19 bases between them. This CDR3 has 15 residues. DNA for the CDR3: TGCGCCAGCAGCCAAGGCGCGGTGGGACGAACTGGGCAGTTCTTC. Encoded protein: CASSQGAVGRTGQFF.

The chain combines TRBV11-2 with TRBJ2-2; 9 positions match TRBD2. The length of the CDR3 is 15 residues. The germline V gene has CDR1 SGHAT and CDR2 FQNNGV. Trimming took 1 base from V and 6 from J; bases not matched to a gene: 3. This CDR3 is CASSLAGGGAGELFF. As DNA, the CDR3 is TGTGCCAGCAGCTTAGCCGGCGGGGGGGCCGGGGAGCTGTTTTTT.

J is TRBJ2-4 and V is TRBV12-3 or TRBV12-4, with TRBD2 as a possible D gene (6 bases). Between the trimmed V and J ends, which lost 7 bases and 7 bases, there was a span of 17 bases. The CDR3 has 14 residues. CDR3 DNA sequence: TGTGCCAGCACCACTTCCGCGGGACGGAACATTCAGTACTTC. This gives the protein CASTTSAGRNIQYF.

This clonotype has more than one count but fewer than ten. The conserved final phenylalanine or tryptophan is absent from the CDR3, which likely points to a read error. The chain is built from TRBV11-2 and TRBJ1-1; D not resolved. Germline CDR1 reads SGHAT; CDR2 reads FQNNGV. The CDR3 has 13 amino acids. The V gene lost 7 bases and the J gene lost 3 bases, with 12 bases spanning the gap. The CDR3 spells CASTHQPDTEAFL. The CDR3 DNA sequence: TGTGCCAGCACCCACCAACCGGACACTGAAGCTTTCCTT.

This clonotype was recorded a few times. The chain carries TRBV28 and TRBJ2-7; tentatively, D is TRBD1 (6 bases). Germline-derived CDR1 and CDR2 are MDHEN and SYDVKM. The CDR3 extends over 15 amino acids. The V and J ends lost 1 base and 1 base respectively, with 11 bases between them. The chain's CDR3 is CASSLSVTGSYEQYF. In DNA, the CDR3 is TGTGCCAGCAGTTTATCCGTGACAGGTTCCTACGAGCAGTACTTC.

This clonotype was found many times. The gene calls are TRBV7-9 and TRBJ1-1, with D tentatively TRBD1 (5 bases). Deletions cut 7 bases from V and 0 bases from J, with 15 bases between. Germline V gene sequence: CDR1 SEHNR, CDR2 FQNEAQ (reference sequence). The CDR3 totals 15 residues. CDR3 sequence: CASIRPGGLNTEAFF. DNA for the CDR3: TGTGCCAGCATCCGGCCGGGGGGGTTGAACACTGAAGCTTTCTTT. The full variable domain, completed using reference TRBV7-9 and TRBJ1-1, is DTGVSQNPRHKITKRGQNVTFRCDPISEHNRLYWYRQTLGQGPEFLTYFQNEAQLEKSRLLSDRFSAERPKGSFSTLEIQRTEQGDSAMYLCASIRPGGLNTEAFFGQGTRLTVV.

The chain combines TRBV5-6 with TRBJ2-1; possibly TRBD2 for D (5 bases). CDR1 SGHDT and CDR2 YYEEEE come from the germline V gene. V dropped 4 bases and J dropped 2 bases, with 19 bases sitting between them. This CDR3 region has 17 residues. The CDR3 reads CASSLEGSGLPYNEQFF. The CDR3 coding sequence is TGTGCCAGCAGCCTGGAAGGGAGCGGCCTTCCCTACAATGAGCAGTTCTTC. The full variable domain, in which reference TRBV5-6 and TRBJ2-1 provide the parts outside the CDR3, is DAGVTQSPTHLIKTRGQQVTLRCSPKSGHDTVSWYQQALGQGPQFIFQYYEEEERQRGNFPDRFSGHQFPNYSSELNVNALLLGDSALYLCASSLEGSGLPYNEQFFGPGTRLTVL.

This sequence joins TRBV20-1 and TRBJ2-2; D ambiguous. Trimming shortened V by 5 bases and J by 7 bases, and 8 bases separated the two germline ends. The length of the CDR3 is 11 residues. Per the germline V gene, CDR1 is DFQATT and CDR2 is SNEGSKA (reference sequence). CDR3 loop: CSAAQYGELFF. Here the CDR3 DNA reads TGCAGTGCTGCGCAATACGGGGAGCTGTTTTTT.

V and J are TRBV3-1 and TRBJ2-1, with 9 bases aligning to TRBD2. Germline V gene sequence: CDR1 LGHDT, CDR2 YNNKEL (reference sequence). The CDR3 covers 16 residues. With V trimmed by 4 bases and J by 7 bases, 11 bases remained unmatched. The CDR3 sequence: CASSRDGGRATNEQFF. For the CDR3, the DNA is TGTGCCAGCAGCCGAGATGGCGGGAGGGCCACGAATGAGCAGTTCTTC.

This clonotype was observed a handful of times. V is TRBV3-1 and J is TRBJ2-7, with 13 nucleotides matching TRBD2. Germline assignment: CDR1 LGHDT and CDR2 YNNKEL (reference sequence). V dropped 2 bases and J dropped 0; count of bases not matched to a gene: 4. This CDR3 region has 17 residues. The CDR3 region is CASSQRGLAGNSYEQYF. The CDR3 DNA is TGTGCCAGCAGCCAACGGGGACTAGCGGGGAACTCCTACGAGCAGTACTTC.

This sequence joins TRBV28 and TRBJ2-7; 8 bases line up with TRBD1. V gave up 5 bases and J gave up 2 bases; unmatched junction bases: 8. This CDR3 is built from 15 residues. In germline, CDR1 is MDHEN, CDR2 SYDVKM. CDR3 region: CASSAPGQATYEQYF. In nucleotides, the CDR3 is TGTGCCAGCAGTGCCCCGGGACAGGCAACCTACGAGCAGTACTTC.

This clonotype was found a few times. CDR3 residues: CASTSPFLRIQYF. CDR3 nucleotides: TGTGCCAGCACATCCCCTTTCCTGAGAATTCAGTACTTC. This rearrangement joins TRBV7-2 to TRBJ2-4; no clear D. The V gene lost 7 bases and the J gene lost 10 bases, with 17 bases spanning the gap. Germline CDR1 and CDR2: SGHTA and FQGNSA. The CDR3 contains 13 residues.

In this sample, this clonotype turned up a few times. The rearrangement joins TRBV24-1 to TRBJ2-7; the match to TRBD1 covers 8 bases. This CDR3 region has 19 residues. J lost 6 bases, V lost 3 bases, and 21 bases had no gene match. Germline CDR1 and CDR2: KGHDR and SFDVKD. This CDR3 reads CATSDLTGARDVSTGEQYF. The CDR3 DNA follows: TGTGCCACCAGTGATCTGACAGGGGCGCGCGATGTGTCTACGGGCGAGCAGTACTTC.

This clonotype was seen a handful of times. This sequence joins TRBV20-1 and TRBJ2-4, with D unresolved. CDR3 length equals 11 residues. In germline, CDR1 is DFQATT, CDR2 SNEGSKA (reference sequence). V was cut by 0 bases and J by 6 bases, with 3 bases left in between. The CDR3, as DNA: TGCAGTGCTAGAGACGGAAACATTCAGTACTTC. It translates to CSARDGNIQYF.

The chain combines TRBV24-1 with TRBJ2-1; D possibly uses TRBD1 or TRBD2 (5 bases each). The CDR3 has 13 amino acids. The germline V and J ends were trimmed by 6 bases and 9 bases, with 14 bases remaining between them. CDR1 is KGHDR and CDR2 is SFDVKD in the germline V gene. The CDR3 region is CATSFPGGGEQFF. CDR3 nucleotides: TGTGCCACCAGTTTCCCGGGTGGGGGTGAGCAGTTCTTC.

The J gene is TRBJ1-1, the V gene TRBV19; a possible D gene is TRBD1 (6 bases). Germline V lookup: CDR1 LNHDA, CDR2 SQIVND (reference sequence). The CDR3 extends over 13 amino acids. V was trimmed by 5 bases and J by 5 bases, leaving 12 bases between them. The CDR3 DNA follows: TGTGCCAGTAGTTTCAGGGGTTCGACTGAAGCTTTCTTT. The encoded protein is CASSFRGSTEAFF.

CDR3 DNA sequence: TGTGCCAGCAGTTTAAATGGGCGGGGGGGCACAGATACGCAGTATTTT. Its translation is CASSLNGRGGTDTQYF. The rearrangement joins TRBV27 to TRBJ2-3, with 8 bases aligning to TRBD2. V shed 2 bases and J 1 base; nucleotides not matched to a gene: 5. This CDR3 spans 16 amino acids. Germline V gene sequence: CDR1 MNHEY, CDR2 SMNVEV (reference sequence).

This clonotype was detected only a few times. The rearrangement uses TRBV20-1 and TRBJ2-7, with 8 positions matching TRBD1. This CDR3 has 13 residues. Germline V gene data show CDR1 as DFQATT and CDR2 as SNEGSKA (reference sequence). The chain's CDR3 is CSPEAQGVKEQYF. The CDR3 bases are TGCAGCCCAGAGGCACAGGGGGTAAAAGAGCAGTACTTC.

The chain is built from TRBV3-1 and TRBJ2-3; possible D gene TRBD2, 7 bases. The CDR3 consists of 14 residues. Germline V gene lookup returns CDR1 LGHDT and CDR2 YNNKEL (reference sequence). The V end lost 5 bases, the J end lost 5 bases, and 14 bases lay between the germline ends. CDR3 region: CASSGRGREDTQYF. The CDR3 DNA reads TGTGCCAGCAGCGGGCGGGGGCGGGAAGATACGCAGTATTTT.

CDR3 sequence (DNA): TGTGCCAGCAGCTCTCACGGGGGGCGAGGGATCTACGAGCAGTACTTC. Translated: CASSSHGGRGIYEQYF. This rearrangement joins TRBV5-5 to TRBJ2-7, with D tentatively TRBD2 (7 bases). This CDR3 has 16 amino acids. Germline V gene lookup returns CDR1 SGHKS and CDR2 YYEKEE (reference sequence). V was pared by 3 bases and J by 3 bases, with 19 bases between.

The table lists this clonotype with a few counts. CDR3 loop: CASSSDAEQFF. The CDR3 DNA is TGTGCCAGCAGCTCGGACGCCGAGCAGTTCTTC. This rearrangement joins TRBV11-3 to TRBJ2-1; no clear D gene. V was pared by 4 bases and J by 10 bases, with 8 bases between. The CDR3 contains 11 residues. The germline V gene has CDR1 SGHNT and CDR2 YENEEA.

The chain recombines TRBV30 with TRBJ2-4; tentative D call: TRBD1 (6 bases). Trimming removed 7 bases from V and 7 bases from J, with 11 bases in between. The CDR3 length is 11 residues. The germline V gene has CDR1 GTSNPN and CDR2 SVGIG (reference sequence). As DNA, the CDR3 is TGTGCCTATATCAGGGGTAACATTCAGTACTTC. This gives the protein CAYIRGNIQYF.

The sample holds a few counts of this clonotype. The chain links TRBV5-1 to TRBJ2-2; D might be TRBD2 (7 bases). The CDR3 length is 17 residues. Germline V lookup: CDR1 SGHRS, CDR2 YFSETQ. Deletions cut 4 bases from V and 6 bases from J, with 22 bases between. The CDR3, as DNA: TGCGCCAGCAGCCCCTCCGTTAGGGGGGGGGATTCCGGGGAGCTGTTTTTT. Protein: CASSPSVRGGDSGELFF. The whole variable domain, remainder taken from reference TRBV5-1 and TRBJ2-2, is KAGVTQTPRYLIKTRGQQVTLSCSPISGHRSVSWYQQTPGQGLQFLFEYFSETQRNKGNFPGRFSGRQFSNSRSEMNVSTLELGDSALYLCASSPSVRGGDSGELFFGEGSRLTVL.

This clonotype was counted ten times or more. The chain uses TRBV7-9 and TRBJ2-4; D gene unclear. Germline V CDR1 and CDR2: SEHNR, FQNEAQ (reference sequence). This CDR3 is built from 14 residues. Trimming removed 8 bases from V and 3 bases from J, with 14 bases in between. CDR3 loop: CASDEGRYKNIQYF. CDR3 DNA: TGTGCCAGCGATGAAGGACGGTACAAAAACATTCAGTACTTC.

This clonotype has a handful of counts. CDR3 sequence: CASRNLVKGGDQPQHF. The CDR3 DNA reads TGTGCCAGCAGAAACCTCGTGAAGGGTGGCGATCAGCCCCAGCATTTT. The chain employs TRBV6-8 and TRBJ1-5; no clear D gene. The V end lost 6 bases, the J end lost 5 bases, and 20 bases lay between the germline ends. There are 16 residues in the CDR3. CDR1 and CDR2 (germline): MNHGY, SAAAGT.